This T cell receptor beta chain was identified in a study of OX40 agonist ivuxolimab in advanced cancers. Findings and limits, study-wide: There were also nonresponders showing low normalized T-cell clonal expansion.

TCRdb keeps only in-frame clones here, not all; method: immunoSEQ multiplex PCR. Of tens of thousands of clones in the sample, approximately 90% were seen once. The germline V gene encodes CDR1 SEHNR and CDR2 FQNEAQ (reference sequence). Trimming took 6 bases from V and 4 from J; bases not matched to a gene: 3. The CDR3 extends over 14 amino acids. About this clone: Its antigen remains unidentified.

The clonotype comes from an adult with an advanced solid tumor such as melanoma, head and neck, liver or kidney cancer. Source: CD4+ or CD8+ T cells sorted from blood, taken in a trial of the OX40 agonist ivuxolimab. V is TRBV7-9 and J is TRBJ2-5, with TRBD1 matching over 12 bases. The CDR3 region is CASRLGQGAETQYF. DNA of the CDR3: TGTGCCAGCAGACTGGGACAGGGGGCAGAGACCCAGTACTTC.